This TCR beta chain emerged from a study of CD8 T cells in Susac syndrome. The RNA input was about 0.5 to 1 ug, and it was reverse transcribed with random hexamers. TCRdb reanalysed the immunoSEQ multiplex PCR reads using MiXCR and keeps one entry per CDR3 protein. The table shows more than 200,000 distinct CDR3 sequences, with approximately 94% occurring only once. Looked up from germline, CDR1 is SGHTA and CDR2 is FQGNSA. Trimming removed 0 bases from V and 4 bases from J, with 2 bases in between. This CDR3 spans 12 amino acids. This clonotype has a handful of counts. This receptor was identified in a human donor with Susac syndrome. Material for sequencing was CD4+ T cells from PBMCs. This sequence joins TRBV7-2 and TRBJ2-3, with no clear D. CDR3 DNA sequence: TGTGCCAGCAGCTTAGCTGCAGATACGCAGTATTTT. This codes for CASSLAADTQYF.